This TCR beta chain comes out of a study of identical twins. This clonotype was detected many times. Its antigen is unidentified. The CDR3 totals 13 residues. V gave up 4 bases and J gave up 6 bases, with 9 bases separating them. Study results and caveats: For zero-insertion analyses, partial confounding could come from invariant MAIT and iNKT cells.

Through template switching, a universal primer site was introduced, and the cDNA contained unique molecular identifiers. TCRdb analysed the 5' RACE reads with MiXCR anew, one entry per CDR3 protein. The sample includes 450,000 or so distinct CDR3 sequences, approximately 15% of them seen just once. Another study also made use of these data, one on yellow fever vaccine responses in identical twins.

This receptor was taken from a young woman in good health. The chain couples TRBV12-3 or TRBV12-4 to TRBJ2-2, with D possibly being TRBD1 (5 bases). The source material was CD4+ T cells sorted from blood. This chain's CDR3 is CASSYIRAGELFF. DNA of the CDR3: TGTGCCAGCAGTTATATCAGGGCCGGGGAGCTGTTTTTT.